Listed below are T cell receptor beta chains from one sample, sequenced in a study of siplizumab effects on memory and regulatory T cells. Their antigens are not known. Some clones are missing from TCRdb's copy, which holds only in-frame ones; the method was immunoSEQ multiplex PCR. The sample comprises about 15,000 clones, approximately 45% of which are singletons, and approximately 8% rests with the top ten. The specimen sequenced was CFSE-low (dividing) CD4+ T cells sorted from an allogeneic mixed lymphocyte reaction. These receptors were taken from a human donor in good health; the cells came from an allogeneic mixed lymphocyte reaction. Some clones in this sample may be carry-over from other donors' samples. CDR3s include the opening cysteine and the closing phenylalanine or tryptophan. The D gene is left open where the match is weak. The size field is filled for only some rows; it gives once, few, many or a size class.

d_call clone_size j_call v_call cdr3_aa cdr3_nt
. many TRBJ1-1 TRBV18 CASSPRQGITEAFF TGTGCCAGCTCACCACGTCAGGGGATCACTGAAGCTTTCTTT
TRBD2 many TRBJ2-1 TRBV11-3 CASSFLAGGYNEQFF TGTGCCAGCAGCTTTTTAGCGGGAGGGTACAATGAGCAGTTCTTC
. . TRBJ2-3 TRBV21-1 CASTALSGRARQRWDTQYF TGTGCCAGCACTGCTTTGAGCGGGAGGGCAAGGCAACGTTGGGATACGCAGTATTTT
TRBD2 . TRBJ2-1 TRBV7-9 CASSLEAGKQFF TGTGCCAGCAGCTTGGAAGCGGGAAAGCAGTTCTTC
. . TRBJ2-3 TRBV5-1 CASSTDLGTTDTQYF TGCGCCAGCAGCACCGACCTGGGGACGACAGATACGCAGTATTTT
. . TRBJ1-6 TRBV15 CATSRDRTPLHF TGTGCCACCAGCAGAGATAGGACACCCCTCCACTTT
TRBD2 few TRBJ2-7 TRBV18 CASSPGGDEQYF TGTGCCAGCTCTCCCGGGGGGGACGAGCAGTACTTC
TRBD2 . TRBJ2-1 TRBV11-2 CASSNKITRRGGSYNEQFF TGTGCCAGCAGCAATAAAATTACCCGGCGGGGCGGGAGCTACAATGAGCAGTTCTTC
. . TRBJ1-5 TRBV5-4 CASSPDIYSNQPQHF TGTGCCAGCAGCCCGGACATTTATAGCAATCAGCCCCAGCATTTT
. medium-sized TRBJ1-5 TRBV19 CASSIGSTLYQPQHF TGTGCCAGTAGTATTGGGTCCACTCTATATCAGCCCCAGCATTTT
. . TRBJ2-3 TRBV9 CASSPSQRATDTQYF TGTGCCAGCAGCCCCAGCCAGCGGGCGACAGATACGCAGTATTTT
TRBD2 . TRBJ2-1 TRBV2 CASRALAGGKGEQFF TGTGCCAGCAGAGCTCTAGCGGGAGGTAAGGGTGAGCAGTTCTTC
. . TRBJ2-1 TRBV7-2 CASSSTREQFF TGTGCCAGCAGCTCCACCCGTGAGCAGTTCTTC
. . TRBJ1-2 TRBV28 CASSAPGQYNGYTF TGTGCCAGCAGCGCACCCGGACAGTATAATGGCTACACCTTC
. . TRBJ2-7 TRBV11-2 CASSLGTGEQYF TGTGCCAGCAGCCTTGGGACGGGCGAGCAGTACTTC
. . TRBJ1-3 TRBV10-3 CAIREAGTGNTIYF TGTGCCATCAGAGAGGCAGGCACTGGAAACACCATATATTTT
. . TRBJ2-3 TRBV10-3 CAISESTGMHTDTQYF TGTGCCATCAGTGAGTCCACGGGGATGCACACAGATACGCAGTATTTT
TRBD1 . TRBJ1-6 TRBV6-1 CASSVAWGQGYSPLHF TGTGCCAGCAGTGTTGCATGGGGACAGGGTTATTCACCCCTCCACTTT